Presented here are 15 T cell receptor beta chains from one specimen sequenced in a study of shared clonotypes between healthy human individuals. TCRdb keeps only in-frame clones here, not all; method: immunoSEQ multiplex PCR. Found here are more than 150,000 clones, about 66% of them singletons; the top ten hold more than 9%. The source material was memory CD4+ T cells sorted from blood. Subset defined: CD45RA-negative fraction. Receptors were obtained from a young man in good health.

The chain recombines TRBV10-2 with TRBJ2-7; 12 bases match TRBD2. Unmatched junction bases numbered 5, after V lost 5 bases and J lost 6 bases. This CDR3 is built from 14 residues. CDR1 WSHSY and CDR2 SAAADI come from the germline V gene. The CDR3 region is CASSKTSGSLEQYF. In DNA form, the CDR3 reads TGCGCCAGCAGTAAGACTAGCGGGAGCCTCGAGCAGTACTTC.

The chain uses TRBV6-4 and TRBJ2-1; 7 bases agree with TRBD1. V shed 3 bases, J shed 9 bases, and the junction held 5 bases outside the gene matches. CDR3 length: 13 amino acids. Per the germline V gene, CDR1 is MRHNA and CDR2 is SNTAGT. The CDR3 DNA reads as TGTGCCAGCAGTGAGACAGGGCGAGGTGAGCAGTTCTTC. Its protein is CASSETGRGEQFF.

The genes are TRBV5-1 and TRBJ2-7; possibly TRBD1 or TRBD2 for D (5 bases each). V dropped 4 bases and J dropped 1 base, with 15 bases sitting between them. Per germline, CDR1 SGHRS and CDR2 YFSETQ. The CDR3 totals 15 residues. Here the CDR3 DNA reads TGCGCCAGCAGCCATGGGGGATCTTGGTCCTACGAGCAGTACTTC. Its protein is CASSHGGSWSYEQYF.

The chain couples TRBV11-2 to TRBJ2-7; no clear D. The CDR3 contains 15 residues. Deletions cut 1 base from V and 0 bases from J, with 10 bases between. CDR1 SGHAT and CDR2 FQNNGV come from the germline V gene. CDR3 bases: TGTGCCAGCAGCTTAGCTCCAAGAGGCTCCTACGAGCAGTACTTC. It encodes CASSLAPRGSYEQYF.

This clone appeared once. V and J are TRBV29-1 and TRBJ1-4; TRBD1 agrees at 8 bases. The V gene's germline CDR1 is SQVTM and CDR2 ANQGSEA. The J segment lost 5 bases and the V segment lost 6 bases, leaving 5 bases of the junction unmatched. This CDR3 comprises 13 residues. Written as DNA, the CDR3 is TGCAGCGTCGGGACAGGAGGAAATGAAAAACTGTTTTTT. Residues: CSVGTGGNEKLFF.

The chain recombines TRBV29-1 with TRBJ2-1; 10 bases fit TRBD2. In germline, CDR1 is SQVTM, CDR2 ANQGSEA. The CDR3 runs 14 residues. V lost 4 bases to trimming and J lost 7 bases; unmatched junction nucleotides: 7. The CDR3, as DNA: TGCAGCGTTGCGGCTAGCGGGAGTTCAAATGAGCAGTTCTTC. Amino acids: CSVAASGSSNEQFF.

The V call is TRBV6-6, the J call TRBJ1-5; D unresolved. Per the germline V gene, CDR1 is MNHNY and CDR2 is SVGAGI (reference sequence). The CDR3 has 11 amino acids. Trimming pared 6 bases from V and 5 bases from J, leaving 5 bases between. The chain's CDR3 is CASRGDQPQHF. In nucleotides, the CDR3 is TGTGCCAGCAGGGGCGATCAGCCCCAGCATTTT.

The genes are TRBV6-1 and TRBJ2-1; no definite D call. CDR3 length: 13 amino acids. CDR1 and CDR2 (germline): MNHNS, SASEGT. Trimming removed 6 bases at V and 7 bases at J, with 13 bases between. CDR3 DNA: TGTGCCAGCAGGACGACGAAGACAAATGAGCAGTTCTTC. Translating gives CASRTTKTNEQFF.

This clone was recorded many times. The V gene is TRBV11-1, the J gene TRBJ1-1; no reliable D call. The germline gives CDR1 SGHAT, CDR2 FQDESV (reference sequence). The CDR3 covers 12 residues. Trimming cost V 5 bases and J 6 bases, with 10 bases left between them. The CDR3, as DNA: TGTGCCAGCAGCATATGGCCCTCTGAAGCTTTCTTT. Translation: CASSIWPSEAFF.

The chain joins TRBV7-3 to TRBJ2-1, with 9 bases identical to TRBD1. The CDR3 runs to 15 residues. V shed 6 bases, J shed 7 bases, and the junction held 10 bases outside the gene matches. CDR1 SGHTA and CDR2 FQGTGA come from the germline V gene. The CDR3 DNA reads as TGTGCCAGCAGTCCCGGGACAGGGACCGTTAATGAGCAGTTCTTC. It codes for CASSPGTGTVNEQFF.

This chain links TRBV5-1 with TRBJ2-3; 8 positions agree with TRBD2. CDR1 and CDR2 from the germline V gene are SGHRS and YFSETQ. The CDR3 runs 15 residues. Unmatched junction bases numbered 7, after V lost 7 bases and J lost 0 bases. The CDR3 is CASGPTSGSTDTQYF. CDR3 coding DNA: TGCGCCAGCGGACCAACTAGCGGTAGCACAGATACGCAGTATTTT. The full variable domain, rest sourced from reference TRBV5-1 and TRBJ2-3, is KAGVTQTPRYLIKTRGQQVTLSCSPISGHRSVSWYQQTPGQGLQFLFEYFSETQRNKGNFPGRFSGRQFSNSRSEMNVSTLELGDSALYLCASGPTSGSTDTQYFGPGTRLTVL.

The gene calls are TRBV15 and TRBJ2-7; D unresolved. V was cut by 0 bases and J by 6 bases, with 9 bases left in between. Germline lookup yields CDR1 LNHNV and CDR2 YYDKDF (reference sequence). The CDR3 is made up of 13 amino acids. The chain's CDR3 is CATSRDPFGEQYF. The CDR3 DNA reads as TGTGCCACCAGCAGAGATCCCTTTGGCGAGCAGTACTTC.

V is TRBV2 and J is TRBJ2-3; maybe TRBD2 (6 bases). Germline V gives CDR1 SNHLY, CDR2 FYNNEI. V gave up 6 bases and J gave up 4 bases, with 17 bases separating them. This CDR3 has 15 amino acids. CDR3 sequence (DNA): TGTGCCAGCAGCCCCGGGACTGCGAGCCCAGATACGCAGTATTTT. This translates into CASSPGTASPDTQYF.

J is TRBJ2-5 and V is TRBV10-2; 14 bases line up with TRBD2. Germline assignment: CDR1 WSHSY and CDR2 SAAADI. There are 16 residues in the CDR3. J lost 4 bases, V lost 3 bases, and 4 bases had no gene match. The CDR3 region has the DNA TGCGCCAGCAGTGACCCTGGGACTAGCGGGAGAGAGACCCAGTACTTC. It is translated as CASSDPGTSGRETQYF.

The CDR3 DNA reads as TGCGCCAGCAGCCACGGGACAGACTACGAGCAGTACTTC. As protein: CASSHGTDYEQYF. V and J are TRBV5-1 and TRBJ2-7, with 7 bases lining up with TRBD1. The germline gives CDR1 SGHRS, CDR2 YFSETQ. The CDR3 spans 13 residues. The ends lost 4 bases at V and 3 bases at J; junction bases unmatched: 4.